Here is one TCR beta chain with its context. Germline V CDR1 and CDR2: SGHRS, YFSETQ. The V and J ends lost 5 bases and 4 bases respectively, with 21 bases between them. The CDR3 contains 17 residues. This entry belongs to a study of blood T cell repertoires in COVID-19. Study details: Material from acute and convalescent COVID-19 was sourced from the United States, Italy and Spain. T cells, B-cell-depleted T cells, or PBMCs supplied cDNA or gDNA.

Authors' methods: Amplification from reference gene primers served as the basis for estimated nucleated cell counts. Data came from immunoSEQ multiplex PCR; TCRdb stores just in-frame clones and leaves some out. V and J calls and clone size are copied from that table; D and trimming were computed from the DNA. The sample contains tens of thousands of clones, over 75% of which appear only once. This receptor was taken from a woman aged 60-70 years with acute or convalescent COVID-19. The gene calls are TRBV5-1 and TRBJ2-2; D is possibly TRBD2 (6 bases). Source material: peripheral blood. CDR3 coding DNA: TGCGCCAGCAGATTCCCCACTGGCGGGACGGGCACCGGGGAGCTGTTTTTT. Its protein product is CASRFPTGGTGTGELFF.